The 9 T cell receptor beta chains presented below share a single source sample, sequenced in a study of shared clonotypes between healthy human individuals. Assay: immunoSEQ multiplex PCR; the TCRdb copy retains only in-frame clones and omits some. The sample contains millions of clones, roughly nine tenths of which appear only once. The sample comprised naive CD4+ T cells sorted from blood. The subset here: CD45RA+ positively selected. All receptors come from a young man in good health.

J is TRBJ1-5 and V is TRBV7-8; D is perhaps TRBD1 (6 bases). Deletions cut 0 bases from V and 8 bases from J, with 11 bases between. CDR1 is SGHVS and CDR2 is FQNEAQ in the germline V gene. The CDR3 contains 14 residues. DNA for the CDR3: TGTGCCAGCAGCTTAGCGGGGGGCGTAGAGCCCCAGCATTTT. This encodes CASSLAGGVEPQHF. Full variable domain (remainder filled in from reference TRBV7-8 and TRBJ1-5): GAGVSQSPRYKVAKRGQDVALRCDPISGHVSLFWYQQALGQGPEFLTYFQNEAQLDKSGLPSDRFFAERPEGSVSTLKIQRTQQEDSAVYLCASSLAGGVEPQHFGDGTRLSIL.

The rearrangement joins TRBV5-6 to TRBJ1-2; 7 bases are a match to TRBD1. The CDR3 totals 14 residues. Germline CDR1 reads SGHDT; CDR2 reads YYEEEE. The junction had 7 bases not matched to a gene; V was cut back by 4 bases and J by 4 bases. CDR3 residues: CASSETGSGYGYTF. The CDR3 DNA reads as TGTGCCAGCAGCGAGACAGGGTCTGGCTATGGCTACACCTTC.

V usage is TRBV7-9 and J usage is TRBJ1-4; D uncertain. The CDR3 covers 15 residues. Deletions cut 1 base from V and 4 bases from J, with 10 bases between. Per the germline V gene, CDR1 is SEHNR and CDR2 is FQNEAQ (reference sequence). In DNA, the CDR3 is TGTGCCAGCAGCTTAGGGGCTCGGGGTAATGAAAAACTGTTTTTT. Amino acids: CASSLGARGNEKLFF.

The CDR3, as DNA: TGTGCCAGCAGTAGGGGCAGGGTGAACACTGAAGCTTTCTTT. This translates into CASSRGRVNTEAFF. The chain employs TRBV28 and TRBJ1-1, with a tentative D call TRBD1 (5 bases). Germline assignment: CDR1 MDHEN and CDR2 SYDVKM. The CDR3 has 14 residues. V gave up 5 bases and J gave up 0 bases, with 10 bases separating them.

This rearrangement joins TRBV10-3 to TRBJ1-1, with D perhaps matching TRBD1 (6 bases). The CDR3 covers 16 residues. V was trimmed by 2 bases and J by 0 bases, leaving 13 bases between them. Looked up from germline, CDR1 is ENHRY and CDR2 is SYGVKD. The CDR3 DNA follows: TGTGCCATCAGTGAGGGACCGGGACATTTGAACACTGAAGCTTTCTTT. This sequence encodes CAISEGPGHLNTEAFF.

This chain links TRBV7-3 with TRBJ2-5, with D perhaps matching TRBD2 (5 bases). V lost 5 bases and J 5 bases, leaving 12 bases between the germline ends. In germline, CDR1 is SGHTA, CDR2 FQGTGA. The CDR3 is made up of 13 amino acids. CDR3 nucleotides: TGTGCCAGCAGCCTCAGTCGCGGGGAGACCCAGTACTTC. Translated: CASSLSRGETQYF.

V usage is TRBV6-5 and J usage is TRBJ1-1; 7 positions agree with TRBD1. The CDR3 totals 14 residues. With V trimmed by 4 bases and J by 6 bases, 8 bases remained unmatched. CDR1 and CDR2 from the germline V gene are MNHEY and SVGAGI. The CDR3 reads CASSSRQGRSEAFF. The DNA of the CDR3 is TGTGCCAGCAGTTCGCGACAGGGTCGCTCTGAAGCTTTCTTT.

The CDR3 sequence: CASSAGLVRDTQYF. In nucleotides, the CDR3 is TGCGCCAGCAGTGCGGGCCTTGTTCGGGATACGCAGTATTTT. This chain uses TRBV10-1 with TRBJ2-3; D gene unclear. From germline, CDR1 is WNHNN and CDR2 SYGVQD (reference sequence). The CDR3 has 14 residues. V lost 4 bases, J lost 6 bases, and 14 bases lay in between.

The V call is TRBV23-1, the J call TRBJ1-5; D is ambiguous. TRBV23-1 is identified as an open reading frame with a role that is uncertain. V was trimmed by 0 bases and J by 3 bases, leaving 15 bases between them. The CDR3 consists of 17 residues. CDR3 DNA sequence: TGCGCCAGCAGTCAATCGAGGTCCCCAAAGAACAATCAGCCCCAGCATTTT. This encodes CASSQSRSPKNNQPQHF.